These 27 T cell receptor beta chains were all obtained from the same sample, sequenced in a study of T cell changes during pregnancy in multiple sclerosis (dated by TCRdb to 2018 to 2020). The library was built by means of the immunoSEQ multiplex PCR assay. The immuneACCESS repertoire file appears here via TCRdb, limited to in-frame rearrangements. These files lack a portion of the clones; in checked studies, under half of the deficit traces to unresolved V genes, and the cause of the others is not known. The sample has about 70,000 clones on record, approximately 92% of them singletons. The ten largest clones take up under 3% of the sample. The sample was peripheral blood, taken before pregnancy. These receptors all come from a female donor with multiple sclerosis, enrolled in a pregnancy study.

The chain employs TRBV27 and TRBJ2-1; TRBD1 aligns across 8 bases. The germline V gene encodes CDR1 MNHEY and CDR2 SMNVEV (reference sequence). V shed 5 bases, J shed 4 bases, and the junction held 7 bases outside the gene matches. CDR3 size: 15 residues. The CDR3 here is CASSLGQGFYNEQFF. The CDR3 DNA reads TGTGCCAGCAGTCTCGGACAGGGATTTTACAATGAGCAGTTCTTC.

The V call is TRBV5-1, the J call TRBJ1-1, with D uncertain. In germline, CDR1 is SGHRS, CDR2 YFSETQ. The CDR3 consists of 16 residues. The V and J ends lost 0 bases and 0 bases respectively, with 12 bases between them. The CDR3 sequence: CASSLGSWALNTEAFF. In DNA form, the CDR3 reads TGCGCCAGCAGCTTGGGATCGTGGGCTTTGAACACTGAAGCTTTCTTT.

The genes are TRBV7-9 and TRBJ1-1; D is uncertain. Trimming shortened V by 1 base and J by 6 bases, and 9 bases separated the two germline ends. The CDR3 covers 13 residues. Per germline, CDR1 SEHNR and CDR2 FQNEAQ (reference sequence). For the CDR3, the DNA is TGTGCCAGCAGCTTAGGGGAGGGCCCTGAAGCTTTCTTT. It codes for CASSLGEGPEAFF.

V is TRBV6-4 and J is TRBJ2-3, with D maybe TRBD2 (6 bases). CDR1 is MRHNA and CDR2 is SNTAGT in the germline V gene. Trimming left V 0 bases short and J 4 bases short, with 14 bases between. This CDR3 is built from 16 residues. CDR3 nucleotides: TGTGCCAGCAGTGACTCCGGGGGAGGTAAAGCAGATACGCAGTATTTT. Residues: CASSDSGGGKADTQYF.

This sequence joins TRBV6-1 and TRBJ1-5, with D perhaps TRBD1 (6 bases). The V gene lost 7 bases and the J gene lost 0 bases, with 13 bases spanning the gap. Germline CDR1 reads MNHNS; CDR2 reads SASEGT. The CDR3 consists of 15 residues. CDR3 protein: CASIRTGHSNQPQHF. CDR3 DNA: TGTGCCAGCATCCGGACGGGACATAGCAATCAGCCCCAGCATTTT.

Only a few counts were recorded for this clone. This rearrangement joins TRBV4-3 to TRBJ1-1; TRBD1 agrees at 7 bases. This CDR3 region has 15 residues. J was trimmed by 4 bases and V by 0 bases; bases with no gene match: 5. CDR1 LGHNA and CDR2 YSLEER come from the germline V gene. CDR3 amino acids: CASSQETGHFTEAFF. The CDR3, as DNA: TGCGCCAGCAGCCAAGAGACAGGGCATTTCACTGAAGCTTTCTTT.

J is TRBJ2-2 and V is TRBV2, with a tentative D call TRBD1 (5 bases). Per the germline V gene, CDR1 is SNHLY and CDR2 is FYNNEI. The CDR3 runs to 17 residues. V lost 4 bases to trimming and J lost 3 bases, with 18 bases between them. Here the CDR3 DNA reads TGTGCCAGCAGTGTCGATCCCCAGGGTTTTTACACCGGGGAGCTGTTTTTT. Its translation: CASSVDPQGFYTGELFF.

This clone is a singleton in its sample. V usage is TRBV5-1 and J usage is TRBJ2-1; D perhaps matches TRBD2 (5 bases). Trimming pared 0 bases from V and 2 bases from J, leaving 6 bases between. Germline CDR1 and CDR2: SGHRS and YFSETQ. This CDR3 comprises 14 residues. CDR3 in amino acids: CASSLGGPYNEQFF. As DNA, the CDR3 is TGCGCCAGCAGCTTGGGAGGGCCCTACAATGAGCAGTTCTTC.

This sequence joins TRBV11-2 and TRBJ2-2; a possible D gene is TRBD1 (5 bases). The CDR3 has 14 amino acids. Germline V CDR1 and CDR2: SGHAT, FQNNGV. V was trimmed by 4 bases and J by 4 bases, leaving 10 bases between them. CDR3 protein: CASSSIRGTGELFF. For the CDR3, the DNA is TGTGCCAGCAGCTCGATTAGGGGCACCGGGGAGCTGTTTTTT.

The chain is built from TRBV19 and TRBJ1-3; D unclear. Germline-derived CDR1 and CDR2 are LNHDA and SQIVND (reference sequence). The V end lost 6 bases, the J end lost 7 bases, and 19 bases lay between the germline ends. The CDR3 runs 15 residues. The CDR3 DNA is TGTGCCAGTAGCCCTGAAGGTGGTGCGGGGAACACCATATATTTT. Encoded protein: CASSPEGGAGNTIYF.

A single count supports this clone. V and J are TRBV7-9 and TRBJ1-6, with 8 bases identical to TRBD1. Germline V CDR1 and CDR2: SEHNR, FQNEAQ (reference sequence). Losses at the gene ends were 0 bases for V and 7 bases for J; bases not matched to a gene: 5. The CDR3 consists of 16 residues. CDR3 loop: CASSLAQGGVNSPLHF. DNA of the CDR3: TGTGCCAGCAGCTTAGCACAGGGGGGAGTAAATTCACCCCTCCACTTT. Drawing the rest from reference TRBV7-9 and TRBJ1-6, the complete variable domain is DTGVSQNPRHKITKRGQNVTFRCDPISEHNRLYWYRQTLGQGPEFLTYFQNEAQLEKSRLLSDRFSAERPKGSFSTLEIQRTEQGDSAMYLCASSLAQGGVNSPLHFGNGTRLTVT.

The CDR3 coding sequence is TGTGCCAGCAGCCAAGTATCGACAGCCTCCTACGAGCAGTACTTC. The encoded protein is CASSQVSTASYEQYF. The gene calls are TRBV14 and TRBJ2-7, with D perhaps matching TRBD1 (5 bases). There are 15 residues in the CDR3. Trimming cost V 1 base and J 0 bases, with 10 bases left between them. The germline V gene encodes CDR1 SGHDN and CDR2 FVKESK.

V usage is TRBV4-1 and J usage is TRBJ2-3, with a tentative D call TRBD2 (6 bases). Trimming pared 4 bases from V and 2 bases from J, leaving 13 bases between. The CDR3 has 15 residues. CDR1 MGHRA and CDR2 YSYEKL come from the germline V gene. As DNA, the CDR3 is TGCGCCAGCAGCCTAACGGGAGTTGCCACAGATACGCAGTATTTT. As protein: CASSLTGVATDTQYF.

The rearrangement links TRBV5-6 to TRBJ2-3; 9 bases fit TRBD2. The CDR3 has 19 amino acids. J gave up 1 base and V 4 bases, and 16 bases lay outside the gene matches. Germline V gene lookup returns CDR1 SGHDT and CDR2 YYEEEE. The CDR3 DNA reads TGTGCCAGCAGCCCGCGGTTAAAAGCGGGAGGTTGGGGCACAGATACGCAGTATTTT. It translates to CASSPRLKAGGWGTDTQYF.

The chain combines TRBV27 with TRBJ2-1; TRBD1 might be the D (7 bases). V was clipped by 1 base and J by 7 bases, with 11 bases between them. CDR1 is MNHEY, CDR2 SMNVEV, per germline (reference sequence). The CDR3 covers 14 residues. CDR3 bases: TGTGCCAGCAGTTTATGGTCAGGGGGGAATGAGCAGTTCTTC. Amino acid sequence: CASSLWSGGNEQFF.

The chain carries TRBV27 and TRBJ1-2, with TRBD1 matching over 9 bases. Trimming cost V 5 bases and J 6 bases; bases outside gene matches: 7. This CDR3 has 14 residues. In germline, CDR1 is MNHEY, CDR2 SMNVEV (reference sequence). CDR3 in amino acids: CASSLQGAVDGYTF. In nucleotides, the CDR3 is TGTGCCAGCAGTCTACAGGGGGCTGTCGATGGCTACACCTTC.

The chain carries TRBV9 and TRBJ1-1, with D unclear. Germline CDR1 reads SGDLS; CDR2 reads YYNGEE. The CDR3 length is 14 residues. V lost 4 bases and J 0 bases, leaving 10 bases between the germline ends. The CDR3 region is CASSRASVNTEAFF. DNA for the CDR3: TGTGCCAGCAGCAGAGCTTCCGTGAACACTGAAGCTTTCTTT. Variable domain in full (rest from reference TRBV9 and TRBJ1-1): DSGVTQTPKHLITATGQRVTLRCSPRSGDLSVYWYQQSLDQGLQFLIQYYNGEERAKGNILERFSAQQFPDLHSELNLSSLELGDSALYFCASSRASVNTEAFFGQGTRLTVV.

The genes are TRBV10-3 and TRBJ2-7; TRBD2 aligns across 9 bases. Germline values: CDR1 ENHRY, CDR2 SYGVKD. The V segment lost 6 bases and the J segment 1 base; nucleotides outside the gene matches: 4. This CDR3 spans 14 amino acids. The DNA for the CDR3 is TGTGCCATCAGGACTAGCGGAGCGTCCTACGAGCAGTACTTC. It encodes CAIRTSGASYEQYF.

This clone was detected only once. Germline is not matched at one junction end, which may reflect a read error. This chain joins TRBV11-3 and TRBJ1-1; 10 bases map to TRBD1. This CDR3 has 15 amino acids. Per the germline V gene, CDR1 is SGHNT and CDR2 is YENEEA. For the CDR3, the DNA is TGTGCCAGCAGCGTAGACAGGGGGCGGACCACTGAAGCTTTCTTT. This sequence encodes CASSVDRGRTTEAFF.

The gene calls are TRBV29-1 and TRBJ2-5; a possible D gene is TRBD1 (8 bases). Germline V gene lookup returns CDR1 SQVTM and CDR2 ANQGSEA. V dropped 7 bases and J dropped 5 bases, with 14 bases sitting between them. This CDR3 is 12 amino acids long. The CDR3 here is CSGTGRGETQYF. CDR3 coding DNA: TGCAGCGGGACAGGGCGGGGGGAGACCCAGTACTTC.

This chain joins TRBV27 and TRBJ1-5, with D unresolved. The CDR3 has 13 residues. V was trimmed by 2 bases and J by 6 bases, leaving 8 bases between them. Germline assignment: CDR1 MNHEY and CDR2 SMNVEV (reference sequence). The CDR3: CASSLHFSQPQHF. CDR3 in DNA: TGTGCCAGCAGTTTACATTTTAGTCAGCCCCAGCATTTT.

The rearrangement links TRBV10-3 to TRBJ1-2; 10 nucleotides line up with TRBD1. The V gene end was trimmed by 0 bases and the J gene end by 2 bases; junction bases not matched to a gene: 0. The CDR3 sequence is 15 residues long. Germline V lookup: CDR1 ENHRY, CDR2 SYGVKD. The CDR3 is CAISESGQGNYGYTF. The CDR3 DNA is TGTGCCATCAGTGAGTCGGGACAGGGGAACTATGGCTACACCTTC.

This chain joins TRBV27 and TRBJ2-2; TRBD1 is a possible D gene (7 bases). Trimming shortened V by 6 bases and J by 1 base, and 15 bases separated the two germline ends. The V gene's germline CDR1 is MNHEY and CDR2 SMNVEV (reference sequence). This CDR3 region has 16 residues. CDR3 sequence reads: CASRRRGRVNTGELFF. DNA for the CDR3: TGTGCCAGCAGGCGGAGGGGGCGGGTGAACACCGGGGAGCTGTTTTTT.

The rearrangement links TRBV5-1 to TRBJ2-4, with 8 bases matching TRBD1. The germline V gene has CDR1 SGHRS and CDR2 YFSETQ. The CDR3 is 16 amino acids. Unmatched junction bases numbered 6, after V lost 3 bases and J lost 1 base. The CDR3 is CASSSDRDRAKNIQYF. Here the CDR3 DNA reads TGCGCCAGCAGCTCGGACAGGGATCGCGCCAAAAACATTCAGTACTTC.

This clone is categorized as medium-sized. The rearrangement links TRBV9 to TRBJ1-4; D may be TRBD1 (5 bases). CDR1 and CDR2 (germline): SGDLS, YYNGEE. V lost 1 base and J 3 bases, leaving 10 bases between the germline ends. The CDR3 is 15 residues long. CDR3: CASSVSGRANEKLFF. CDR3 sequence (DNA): TGTGCCAGCAGCGTATCAGGGAGGGCTAATGAAAAACTGTTTTTT.

This CDR3 reads CASMDNNYGYTF. For the CDR3, the DNA is TGTGCCAGTATGGACAATAACTATGGCTACACCTTC. This chain links TRBV19 with TRBJ1-2, with a possible D match to TRBD1 (5 bases). The CDR3 consists of 12 residues. V shed 7 bases and J shed 1 base, with 7 bases lying between them. Germline V gene lookup returns CDR1 LNHDA and CDR2 SQIVND (reference sequence).

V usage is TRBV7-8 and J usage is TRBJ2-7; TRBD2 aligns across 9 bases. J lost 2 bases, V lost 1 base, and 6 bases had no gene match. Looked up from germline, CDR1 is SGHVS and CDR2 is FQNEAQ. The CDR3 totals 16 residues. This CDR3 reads CASSLVPAGGPYEQYF. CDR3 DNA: TGTGCCAGCAGCTTAGTTCCAGCGGGAGGCCCCTACGAGCAGTACTTC.